Shown below are 27 T cell receptor beta chains from a single sample sequenced in a study of shared clonotypes between healthy human individuals (dated by TCRdb to about 2020). Libraries were constructed by the immunoSEQ multiplex PCR assay. Not all clones reach the TCRdb copy of this immuneACCESS table, which keeps in-frame sequences only. Checked studies attribute under half of the gap to unresolved V genes and leave the rest unexplained. Present in this sample are about a million clones, about three quarters of which were seen just once. The ten largest clones add up to roughly 1.5% of the sample. Sequencing was carried out using memory CD4+ T cells sorted from blood. The cell subset or site tag for this specimen amounts to: CD45RA-negative fraction. The receptors were sampled from a man in his late teens or twenties in good health.

This clone appeared a few times. This chain links TRBV6-7 with TRBJ2-2; D not resolved. TRBV6-7 is recorded as an ORF, its role being uncertain. Trimming pared 4 bases from V and 8 bases from J, leaving 11 bases between. The CDR3 runs 13 residues. The CDR3 reads CASSSSPEGELFF. In nucleotides, the CDR3 is TGTGCCAGCAGTTCCTCCCCCGAAGGGGAGCTGTTTTTT.

The rearrangement uses TRBV9 and TRBJ2-1, with a tentative D call TRBD2 (5 bases). V was clipped by 0 bases and J by 7 bases, with 11 bases between them. Germline V lookup: CDR1 SGDLS, CDR2 YYNGEE. This CDR3 spans 14 amino acids. Written as DNA, the CDR3 is TGTGCCAGCAGCGTAGTTACGGGAATGAATGAGCAGTTCTTC. The encoded protein is CASSVVTGMNEQFF.

Points on this clone: Other DNA variants within this sample encode the same CDR3. The gene calls are TRBV5-6 and TRBJ1-4, with unresolved D. Looked up from germline, CDR1 is SGHDT and CDR2 is YYEEEE. Trimming took off 0 bases at V and 2 bases at J, with 5 bases between the two ends. The CDR3 sequence is 14 residues long. The CDR3 sequence is CASSLAGTNEKLFF. The CDR3 DNA sequence: TGTGCCAGCAGCTTGGCGGGGACTAATGAAAAACTGTTTTTT.

CDR3 in DNA: TGTGCCAGCAGCCAGACAGGGAAGGTAGTCAATGAGCAGTTCTTC. Translated, it gives CASSQTGKVVNEQFF. The V call is TRBV11-2, the J call TRBJ2-1, with TRBD1 matching over 7 bases. V gave up 5 bases and J gave up 6 bases; unmatched junction bases: 10. This CDR3 is built from 15 residues. Germline V gene data show CDR1 as SGHAT and CDR2 as FQNNGV. Based on the CDR3 plus reference TRBV11-2 and TRBJ2-1, the full variable domain is EAGVAQSPRYKIIEKRQSVAFWCNPISGHATLYWYQQILGQGPKLLIQFQNNGVVDDSQLPKDRFSAERLKGVDSTLKIQPAKLEDSAVYLCASSQTGKVVNEQFFGPGTRLTVL.

The chain joins TRBV21-1 to TRBJ2-2; the D segment call TRBD1 is taken from the table without a DNA check. TRBV21-1 is described as a pseudogene. The CDR3 has 19 residues. CDR3 DNA: TGTGCCAGCAGCAAAGCGCTTCCCCCGGAAGGGGCGTTCACCGGGGAGCTGTTTTTT. This encodes CASSKALPPEGAFTGELFF.

This rearrangement joins TRBV18 to TRBJ2-5; the D is unclear. The CDR3 length is 14 residues. Germline V gene sequence: CDR1 KGHSH, CDR2 LQKENI. Between the trimmed V and J ends, which lost 3 bases and 4 bases, there was a span of 12 bases. The CDR3 loop is CASSPPVDVETQYF. CDR3 coding DNA: TGTGCCAGCTCACCCCCGGTGGACGTAGAGACCCAGTACTTC.

The J gene is TRBJ2-3, the V gene TRBV7-6; D unclear. CDR1 SGHVS and CDR2 FNYEAQ come from the germline V gene. This CDR3 has 15 residues. Trimming shortened V by 0 bases and J by 0 bases, and 7 bases separated the two germline ends. The CDR3 loop reads CASSLAGPSTDTQYF. The CDR3 DNA follows: TGTGCCAGCAGCTTAGCAGGGCCTAGCACAGATACGCAGTATTTT. Variable domain in full (rest from reference TRBV7-6 and TRBJ2-3): GAGVSQSPRYKVTKRGQDVALRCDPISGHVSLYWYRQALGQGPEFLTYFNYEAQQDKSGLPNDRFSAERPEGSISTLTIQRTEQRDSAMYRCASSLAGPSTDTQYFGPGTRLTVL.

This chain connects TRBV4-2 to TRBJ1-4; D perhaps matches TRBD1 (5 bases). The CDR3 totals 16 residues. From germline, CDR1 is LGHNA and CDR2 YNFKEQ. Trimming cost V 4 bases and J 3 bases, with 15 bases left between them. In DNA, the CDR3 is TGTGCCAGCAGCCGAGAGGCAGGGTTTCCTAATGAAAAACTGTTTTTT. Amino acids: CASSREAGFPNEKLFF.

The genes are TRBV28 and TRBJ2-7; a weak D match, TRBD2 (6 bases). In germline, CDR1 is MDHEN, CDR2 SYDVKM. The CDR3 runs to 14 residues. Trimming cost V 4 bases and J 6 bases, with 16 bases left between them. CDR3 sequence: CASSSSTRPGEQYF. The CDR3 DNA reads TGTGCCAGCAGTTCGTCGACTAGACCGGGCGAGCAGTACTTC.

J is TRBJ2-1 and V is TRBV27; D remains ambiguous. Germline V gene lookup returns CDR1 MNHEY and CDR2 SMNVEV (reference sequence). V was trimmed by 1 base and J by 4 bases, leaving 8 bases between them. The CDR3 is 14 amino acids. The chain's CDR3 is CASSLFPSYNEQFF. CDR3 in DNA: TGTGCCAGCAGTTTATTCCCTTCTTACAATGAGCAGTTCTTC.

This chain joins TRBV19 and TRBJ1-5; D is unresolved. Trimming took off 5 bases at V and 2 bases at J, with 10 bases between the two ends. The length of the CDR3 is 14 residues. Germline V gives CDR1 LNHDA, CDR2 SQIVND (reference sequence). The chain's CDR3 is CASSPDERNQPQHF. CDR3 sequence (DNA): TGTGCCAGTAGTCCCGATGAGCGCAATCAGCCCCAGCATTTT.

This clone occurred a few times. V usage is TRBV5-1 and J usage is TRBJ2-2; D may be TRBD1 or TRBD2 (5 bases each). This CDR3 is 13 amino acids long. Per germline, CDR1 SGHRS and CDR2 YFSETQ. The V end lost 10 bases, the J end lost 8 bases, and 18 bases lay between the germline ends. This CDR3 reads CASADGASGELFF. Written as DNA, the CDR3 is TGCGCCTCAGCAGACGGGGCATCAGGGGAGCTGTTTTTT.

This sequence joins TRBV28 and TRBJ1-1; D gene uncertain. V was clipped by 8 bases and J by 1 base, with 11 bases between them. Germline lookup yields CDR1 MDHEN and CDR2 SYDVKM. There are 13 residues in the CDR3. The CDR3 DNA sequence: TGTGCCAGCGCTCTCCATCGGAACACTGAAGCTTTCTTT. Translated: CASALHRNTEAFF.

V gene TRBV18 combines with J gene TRBJ2-2, with 8 bases identical to TRBD1. Losses at the gene ends were 0 bases for V and 4 bases for J; bases not matched to a gene: 4. This CDR3 region has 16 residues. Germline V CDR1 and CDR2: KGHSH, LQKENI. The DNA for the CDR3 is TGTGCCAGCTCACCACCACAGGGGGATGTCACCGGGGAGCTGTTTTTT. This encodes CASSPPQGDVTGELFF. The entire variable domain, with the rest obtained from reference TRBV18 and TRBJ2-2, is as follows: NAGVMQNPRHLVRRRGQEARLRCSPMKGHSHVYWYRQLPEEGLKFMVYLQKENIIDESGMPKERFSAEFPKEGPSILRIQQVVRGDSAAYFCASSPPQGDVTGELFFGEGSRLTVL.

The chain uses TRBV10-2 and TRBJ2-5; D could derive from TRBD1 or TRBD2 (6 bases each). Germline assignment: CDR1 WSHSY and CDR2 SAAADI. This CDR3 contains 14 residues. V lost 0 bases and J lost 4, with 9 bases in between. Written as DNA, the CDR3 is TGCGCCAGCAGTGAGTCGGGGGGCGGAGAGACCCAGTACTTC. Translating it yields CASSESGGGETQYF.

This rearrangement joins TRBV7-9 to TRBJ2-1; unclear D gene. The length of the CDR3 is 15 residues. The germline gives CDR1 SEHNR, CDR2 FQNEAQ (reference sequence). V dropped 5 bases and J dropped 7 bases, with 18 bases sitting between them. CDR3 nucleotides: TGTGCCAGCAGCCCAACACGGGTATTGAGGAATGAGCAGTTCTTC. This codes for CASSPTRVLRNEQFF.

This clone was counted a single time. The chain couples TRBV11-2 to TRBJ2-5; D is possibly TRBD2 (6 bases). V was cut by 0 bases and J by 4 bases, with 12 bases left in between. From germline, CDR1 is SGHAT and CDR2 FQNNGV. CDR3 length equals 15 residues. The CDR3 region is CASSLEWVGGETQYF. The CDR3 nucleotides are TGTGCCAGCAGCTTAGAGTGGGTGGGGGGAGAGACCCAGTACTTC.

The gene calls are TRBV7-9 and TRBJ2-1, with D maybe TRBD1 (7 bases). Germline-derived CDR1 and CDR2 are SEHNR and FQNEAQ (reference sequence). CDR3 length equals 17 residues. Trimming stripped 11 bases from V and 0 bases from J, with 23 bases between. CDR3 residues: CAGQGGGATISYNEQFF. DNA of the CDR3: TGTGCCGGACAAGGGGGCGGGGCCACCATCTCCTACAATGAGCAGTTCTTC.

This clone was picked up one time. The genes are TRBV10-1 and TRBJ2-1; no clear D gene. V was pared by 4 bases and J by 7 bases, with 17 bases between. The CDR3 is made up of 15 amino acids. CDR1 WNHNN and CDR2 SYGVQD come from the germline V gene (reference sequence). CDR3 sequence: CASSGEKGARNEQFF. CDR3 in DNA: TGCGCCAGCAGTGGGGAAAAGGGCGCGAGGAATGAGCAGTTCTTC.

The CDR3, as DNA: TGTGCCAGCAGTGGTTCAGGGAGACCTTACACCTTC. Translation: CASSGSGRPYTF. The chain has TRBV6-1 and TRBJ1-2; maybe TRBD1 (5 bases). This CDR3 comprises 12 residues. The V end was cut by 4 bases, the J end by 11 bases, with 14 bases between. Germline CDR1 reads MNHNS; CDR2 reads SASEGT.

V gene TRBV7-8 combines with J gene TRBJ1-2; TRBD1 matches at 11 bases. This CDR3 region has 16 residues. CDR1 and CDR2 (germline): SGHVS, FQNEAQ. V shed 1 base, J shed 8 bases, and the junction held 9 bases outside the gene matches. The CDR3 sequence is CASSLGLDRGPIGYTF. CDR3 nucleotide sequence: TGTGCCAGCAGCTTAGGCCTGGACAGGGGGCCTATAGGCTACACCTTC. Full variable domain (rest looked up from reference TRBV7-8 and TRBJ1-2): GAGVSQSPRYKVAKRGQDVALRCDPISGHVSLFWYQQALGQGPEFLTYFQNEAQLDKSGLPSDRFFAERPEGSVSTLKIQRTQQEDSAVYLCASSLGLDRGPIGYTFGSGTRLTVV.

The chain has TRBV6-5 and TRBJ2-7, with D hard to call. Trimming removed 5 bases at V and 6 bases at J, with 8 bases between. Germline V lookup: CDR1 MNHEY, CDR2 SVGAGI. The CDR3 covers 11 residues. The CDR3 loop is CASSEAPEQYF. CDR3 DNA sequence: TGTGCCAGCAGTGAAGCCCCCGAGCAGTACTTC.

V gene TRBV27 combines with J gene TRBJ2-5; D unresolved. The germline gives CDR1 MNHEY, CDR2 SMNVEV (reference sequence). The length of the CDR3 is 15 residues. V shed 5 bases and J shed 1 base, with 14 bases lying between them. The CDR3 spells CASSPRYTRQETQYF. Written as DNA, the CDR3 is TGTGCCAGCAGTCCGCGGTACACCCGCCAAGAGACCCAGTACTTC.

This chain connects TRBV9 to TRBJ2-1, with 10 bases lining up with TRBD2. With V trimmed by 0 bases and J by 6 bases, 3 bases remained unmatched. The CDR3 is 15 amino acids. Per germline, CDR1 SGDLS and CDR2 YYNGEE. This CDR3 reads CASSVASGGFNEQFF. DNA for the CDR3: TGTGCCAGCAGCGTAGCTAGCGGGGGATTCAATGAGCAGTTCTTC.

The chain joins TRBV28 to TRBJ2-2; the match to TRBD2 covers 8 bases. The ends lost 3 bases at V and 8 bases at J; junction bases unmatched: 11. CDR1 MDHEN and CDR2 SYDVKM come from the germline V gene. The CDR3 totals 16 residues. This chain's CDR3 is CASSFAGGALLGELFF. For the CDR3, the DNA is TGTGCCAGCAGTTTTGCGGGGGGCGCACTGTTGGGGGAGCTGTTTTTT.

This sequence joins TRBV6-5 and TRBJ2-2; tentative D call: TRBD2 (6 bases). The CDR3 is 12 residues long. From germline, CDR1 is MNHEY and CDR2 SVGAGI. The V end lost 6 bases, the J end lost 6 bases, and 8 bases lay between the germline ends. The CDR3, as DNA: TGTGCCAGCAGAGGGACTTCCGGGGAGCTGTTTTTT. It specifies CASRGTSGELFF.

The gene calls are TRBV6-5 and TRBJ1-5, with TRBD1 matching 8 bases. J gave up 7 bases and V 5 bases, and 7 bases lay outside the gene matches. The germline V gene has CDR1 MNHEY and CDR2 SVGAGI. This CDR3 region has 14 residues. The CDR3 nucleotides are TGTGCCAGCAGTGCCCAGGGGGCCGGACAGCCCCAGCATTTT. It encodes CASSAQGAGQPQHF.